This T cell receptor (beta chain) was identified during a study of CD8 T cells in ankylosing spondylitis. Study results and limitations: Blood of patients with ankylosing spondylitis appeared to be characterized by a TCR beta motif of eight highly homologous variants. It was reported that disease-linked clones were significantly enriched in matched ankylosing spondylitis synovial fluid. The disease-linked clones had a CD8+ phenotype and low blood frequencies.

This clonotype was detected ten times or more. Its specificity is not known. Trimming took 3 bases from V and 1 from J, leaving 19 bases between them. CDR1 is SGDLS, CDR2 YYNGEE, per germline. The CDR3 runs to 18 residues. As the method for making TCR beta libraries, quantitative 5'-RACE with molecular barcodes was used. TCRdb redid the calling of the 5' RACE reads with MiXCR, one entry per CDR3 protein. The sample records roughly 440,000 distinct CDR3 sequences, 17% being singletons. The receptor was isolated from a male donor with ankylosing spondylitis. Sequenced material: blood, either unsorted or a sorted T cell fraction (not recorded which). The V gene is TRBV9, the J gene TRBJ1-4, with D hard to call. CDR3 residues: CASSAGAGVRLTNEKLFF. The CDR3 nucleotides read TGTGCCAGCAGCGCGGGAGCCGGAGTCAGACTAACTAATGAAAAACTGTTTTTT.